This T cell receptor (beta chain) was captured by sequencing in a study of graft-versus-host responses after intestinal transplantation. Overall study: Recipients were all induced with anti-thymocyte globulin, then given tacrolimus and steroids for 3 to 4 years.

Germline V gives CDR1 SGDLS, CDR2 YYNGEE. The CDR3 has 14 amino acids. Trimming took off 2 bases at V and 0 bases at J, with 8 bases between the two ends. As to this clone: Its antigen is as yet unknown.

General study points: In patients with graft-donor T cell macrochimerism, allograft graft-versus-host to host-versus-graft clonal ratios were high.

Data came from immunoSEQ multiplex PCR; TCRdb stores just in-frame clones and leaves some out. The sample lists about 88,000 clones, about 94% occurring once. The specimen comprised unstimulated CD4+ T cells sorted from spleen or lymph node cells, sampled before transplant. The TCR was taken from a human donor who was the organ donor for an intestinal transplant. The chain uses TRBV9 and TRBJ1-1; no definite D call. The CDR3 loop reads CASSVRPVNTEAFF. CDR3 DNA: TGTGCCAGCAGCGTTAGGCCGGTGAACACTGAAGCTTTCTTT.